The 21 T cell receptor beta chains below were found in one sample sequenced in a study of vaccination and CD4 T cells after COVID-19. Sample treatment: approximately nine-day PBMC culture with coronavirus spike peptide pools or control peptides (ViraFEST assay). The Oncomine TCR Beta short-read assay sequenced DNA from cultured CD4+ T cells. TCRdb recomputed calls from the PCR reads with MiXCR, one row per CDR3 protein. The data show 6,500 to 7,500 distinct CDR3 sequences, 50% to 70% seen once. Antigens of these TCRs are unknown. The sequenced sample was CD4+ T cells from blood, cultured in vitro. The receptors stem from a human donor who had recovered from COVID-19.

J is TRBJ1-5 and V is TRBV20-1, with D perhaps TRBD1 (5 bases). Germline V lookup: CDR1 DFQATT, CDR2 SNEGSKA (reference sequence). V lost 4 bases and J 2 bases, leaving 12 bases between the germline ends. This CDR3 is built from 14 residues. CDR3 residues: CSATFGGRNQPQHF. The CDR3 DNA follows: TGCAGTGCTACCTTTGGGGGTCGCAATCAGCCCCAGCATTTT.

The V gene is TRBV20-1, the J gene TRBJ1-4; D uncertain. This CDR3 contains 13 residues. V shed 3 bases and J shed 3 bases, with 8 bases lying between them. The germline V gene encodes CDR1 DFQATT and CDR2 SNEGSKA (reference sequence). In nucleotides, the CDR3 is TGCAGTGCTAGGGTATCGTCTAATGAAAAACTGTTTTTT. Its protein is CSARVSSNEKLFF.

The rearrangement links TRBV5-1 to TRBJ1-1, with D hard to call. Germline V gene lookup returns CDR1 SGHRS and CDR2 YFSETQ. V dropped 0 bases and J dropped 7 bases, with 16 bases sitting between them. The CDR3 has 15 residues. CDR3 sequence (DNA): TGCGCCAGCAGCTTGGTCCCCAGCCAGGCCCGTGAAGCTTTCTTT. This translates into CASSLVPSQAREAFF.

This clonotype was observed a handful of times. The chain employs TRBV6-1 and TRBJ1-1, with a tentative D call TRBD1 (6 bases). Trimming stripped 3 bases from V and 1 base from J, with 9 bases between. Germline V lookup: CDR1 MNHNS, CDR2 SASEGT. This CDR3 region has 14 residues. The CDR3 DNA reads as TGTGCCAGCAGTGAGGACAGTTCGAACACTGAAGCTTTCTTT. This sequence encodes CASSEDSSNTEAFF.

By share of the sample, this clonotype is medium-sized (0.01 to 0.1%). The chain employs TRBV6-2 or TRBV6-3 and TRBJ1-5; D is uncertain. Looked up from germline, CDR1 is MNHEY and CDR2 is SVGEGT. The CDR3 covers 17 residues. V lost 2 bases and J 3 bases, leaving 17 bases between the germline ends. CDR3 nucleotides: TGTGCCAGCAGTTACCGATCGCTGACCAGGTTCAATCAGCCCCAGCATTTT. Translated, it gives CASSYRSLTRFNQPQHF.

In nucleotides, the CDR3 is TGCAGTGCCAGCCGGGACCTCCTTAGAGAGCCCCAGCATTTT. It is translated as CSASRDLLREPQHF. This chain joins TRBV20-1 and TRBJ1-5; D might be TRBD1 (5 bases). Germline V CDR1 and CDR2: DFQATT, SNEGSKA (reference sequence). The CDR3 is made up of 14 amino acids. Trimming cost V 6 bases and J 8 bases, with 20 bases left between them.

For this clonotype: One end of the junction is discordant with germline, which a read error may explain. This sequence joins TRBV7-9 and TRBJ1-2; D not resolved. CDR1 and CDR2 (germline): SEHNR, FQNEAQ (reference sequence). The length of the CDR3 is 14 residues. The CDR3 is CASSVGPANYGYTF. The CDR3 DNA follows: TGCGCCAGCAGCGTAGGACCCGCTAACTATGGCTACACCTTC.

This clonotype was recorded only once. This chain connects TRBV11-2 to TRBJ2-4; 7 nucleotides agree with TRBD1. Looked up from germline, CDR1 is SGHAT and CDR2 is FQNNGV. This CDR3 has 16 residues. The V and J ends lost 5 bases and 0 bases, in that order; junction bases with no gene match: 7. This CDR3 is CASSTTDRLAKNIQYF. The CDR3 DNA sequence: TGTGCCAGCAGCACCACGGACAGGCTAGCCAAAAACATTCAGTACTTC.

This clonotype was seen more than once but under ten times. This rearrangement joins TRBV7-2 to TRBJ1-6; D gene ambiguous. There are 13 residues in the CDR3. Germline V gene data show CDR1 as SGHTA and CDR2 as FQGNSA. Trimming pared 5 bases from V and 6 bases from J, leaving 8 bases between. The CDR3 nucleotides are TGTGCCAGCAGCCCCCACTCTAATTCACCCCTCCACTTT. Amino acids: CASSPHSNSPLHF.

The chain couples TRBV20-1 to TRBJ2-3; D may correspond to TRBD1 or TRBD2 (5 bases each). This CDR3 contains 15 residues. The germline gives CDR1 DFQATT, CDR2 SNEGSKA (reference sequence). Trimming removed 6 bases from V and 0 bases from J, with 16 bases in between. The CDR3: CSASWGTMSTDTQYF. The DNA of the CDR3 is TGCAGTGCGTCTTGGGGGACCATGAGCACAGATACGCAGTATTTT.

The chain employs TRBV20-1 and TRBJ2-3; TRBD2 matches at 9 bases. V shed 0 bases and J 5 bases; nucleotides not matched to a gene: 6. Germline-derived CDR1 and CDR2 are DFQATT and SNEGSKA (reference sequence). The CDR3 length is 15 residues. CDR3 sequence reads: CSARDLRGRVDTQYF. The DNA for the CDR3 is TGCAGTGCTAGAGATCTCCGCGGGAGGGTAGATACGCAGTATTTT.

This chain uses TRBV20-1 with TRBJ2-5; 7 positions match TRBD2. After removal of 0 bases from V and 4 bases from J, the junction contained 14 bases not matched to a gene. CDR3 size: 17 residues. Germline assignment: CDR1 DFQATT and CDR2 SNEGSKA (reference sequence). The CDR3 protein is CSARDRGGGRLGETQYF. The CDR3 DNA sequence: TGCAGTGCTAGAGATAGGGGCGGCGGGAGACTTGGAGAGACCCAGTACTTC.

The rearrangement links TRBV7-2 to TRBJ2-3; the match to TRBD2 covers 15 bases. V trimming: 5 bases; J trimming: 7 bases; junction bases outside the gene matches: 13. CDR1 and CDR2 from the germline V gene are SGHTA and FQGNSA. CDR3 length: 18 amino acids. This CDR3 reads CASSPGLAGGWGGNTQYF. The DNA of the CDR3 is TGTGCCAGCAGCCCCGGACTAGCGGGGGGGTGGGGCGGTAATACGCAGTATTTT. The full variable domain, with the rest looked up from reference TRBV7-2 and TRBJ2-3, is GAGVSQSPSNKVTEKGKDVELRCDPISGHTALYWYRQSLGQGLEFLIYFQGNSAPDKSGLPSDRFSAERTGGSVSTLTIQRTQQEDSAVYLCASSPGLAGGWGGNTQYFGPGTRLTVL.

In its sample, this clonotype was seen a few times. This rearrangement joins TRBV15 to TRBJ1-6, with D uncertain. The CDR3 sequence is 14 residues long. Trimming cost V 8 bases and J 0 bases, with 8 bases left between them. Germline CDR1 reads LNHNV; CDR2 reads YYDKDF (reference sequence). The CDR3 DNA sequence: TGTGCCACCTCGGGCAGCTCCTATAATTCACCCCTCCACTTT. Its translation: CATSGSSYNSPLHF.

The rearrangement uses TRBV24-1 and TRBJ2-1; 9 positions agree with TRBD1. Trimming removed 0 bases from V and 3 bases from J; junction bases left unmatched: 8. Per germline, CDR1 KGHDR and CDR2 SFDVKD. The CDR3 runs 18 residues. CDR3 sequence: CATSDLPPTGGHYNEQFF. CDR3 in DNA: TGTGCCACCAGTGATTTGCCCCCCACAGGGGGCCACTACAATGAGCAGTTCTTC.

The gene calls are TRBV6-5 and TRBJ2-1, with TRBD2 matching 7 bases. Germline-derived CDR1 and CDR2 are MNHEY and SVGAGI. Trimming cost V 1 base and J 4 bases; bases outside gene matches: 7. The CDR3 contains 16 residues. CDR3 in DNA: TGTGCCAGCAGTTACTATTCCGGGACTAATTACAATGAGCAGTTCTTC. Encoded protein: CASSYYSGTNYNEQFF.

This clonotype appeared a few times. The chain employs TRBV10-3 and TRBJ1-6; TRBD1 is a possible D gene (5 bases). V was clipped by 0 bases and J by 8 bases, with 14 bases between them. Germline loops: CDR1 ENHRY, CDR2 SYGVKD. The CDR3 consists of 16 residues. CDR3 DNA sequence: TGTGCCATCAGTGAGTCACCAGGGAAGAGGGATTCACCCCTCCACTTT. As protein: CAISESPGKRDSPLHF.

The rearrangement links TRBV6-1 to TRBJ1-6; D unresolved. Germline V gene lookup returns CDR1 MNHNS and CDR2 SASEGT. The ends were cut back, 1 base at V and 9 bases at J, with 13 bases in the middle. The CDR3 sequence is 15 residues long. CDR3 loop: CASSEGWIRSSPLHF. CDR3 nucleotides: TGTGCCAGCAGTGAAGGTTGGATACGCAGTTCACCCCTCCACTTT.

This clonotype has more than one count but fewer than ten. J is TRBJ1-6 and V is TRBV7-2; 7 nucleotides agree with TRBD1. The germline gives CDR1 SGHTA, CDR2 FQGNSA. The CDR3 runs 16 residues. V dropped 5 bases and J dropped 10; count of bases not matched to a gene: 14. The CDR3 reads CASSQRGGGVRSPLHF. CDR3 sequence (DNA): TGTGCCAGCAGCCAACGAGGAGGGGGCGTACGATCACCCCTCCACTTT. The complete variable domain, with remaining parts taken from reference TRBV7-2 and TRBJ1-6, reads GAGVSQSPSNKVTEKGKDVELRCDPISGHTALYWYRQSLGQGLEFLIYFQGNSAPDKSGLPSDRFSAERTGGSVSTLTIQRTQQEDSAVYLCASSQRGGGVRSPLHFGNGTRLTVT.

V is TRBV20-1 and J is TRBJ2-4; perhaps TRBD1 as D (6 bases). The length of the CDR3 is 15 residues. Trimming took 3 bases from V and 10 from J, leaving 22 bases between them. The germline V gene has CDR1 DFQATT and CDR2 SNEGSKA (reference sequence). The DNA for the CDR3 is TGCAGTGCTAGGGGCGCAGGGGCGGTTTCGGGAATTCAGTACTTC. Encoded protein: CSARGAGAVSGIQYF.

This clonotype came up once. This chain uses TRBV7-9 with TRBJ1-1; 10 nucleotides line up with TRBD1. This CDR3 is 12 amino acids long. The germline gives CDR1 SEHNR, CDR2 FQNEAQ (reference sequence). V shed 5 bases and J 12 bases; nucleotides not matched to a gene: 6. CDR3 sequence (DNA): TGTGCCAGCAGCAACCGGGACAGGGGATCTTTCTTT. This translates into CASSNRDRGSFF. Full variable domain (rest looked up from reference TRBV7-9 and TRBJ1-1): DTGVSQNPRHKITKRGQNVTFRCDPISEHNRLYWYRQTLGQGPEFLTYFQNEAQLEKSRLLSDRFSAERPKGSFSTLEIQRTEQGDSAMYLCASSNRDRGSFFGQGTRLTVV.